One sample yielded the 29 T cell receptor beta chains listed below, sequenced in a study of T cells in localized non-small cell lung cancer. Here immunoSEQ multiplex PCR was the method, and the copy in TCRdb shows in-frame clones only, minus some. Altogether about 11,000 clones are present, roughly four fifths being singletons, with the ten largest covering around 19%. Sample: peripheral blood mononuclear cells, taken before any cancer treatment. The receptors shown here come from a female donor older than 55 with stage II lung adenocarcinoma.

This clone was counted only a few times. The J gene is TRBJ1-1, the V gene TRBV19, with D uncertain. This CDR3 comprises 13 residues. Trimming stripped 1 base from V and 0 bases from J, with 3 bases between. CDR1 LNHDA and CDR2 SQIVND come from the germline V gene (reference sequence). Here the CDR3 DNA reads TGTGCCAGTAGTATAGTGATGAACACTGAAGCTTTCTTT. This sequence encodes CASSIVMNTEAFF.

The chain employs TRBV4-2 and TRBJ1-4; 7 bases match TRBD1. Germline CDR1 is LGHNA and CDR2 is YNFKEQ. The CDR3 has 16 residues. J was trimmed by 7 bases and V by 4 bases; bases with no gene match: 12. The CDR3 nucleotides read TGTGCCAGCAGCCCCCAGGGGGGTTTTTCCGGTGAAAAACTGTTTTTT. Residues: CASSPQGGFSGEKLFF.

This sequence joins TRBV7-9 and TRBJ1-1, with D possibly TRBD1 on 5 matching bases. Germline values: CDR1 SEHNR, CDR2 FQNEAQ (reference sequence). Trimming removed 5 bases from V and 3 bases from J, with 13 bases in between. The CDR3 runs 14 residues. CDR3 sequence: CASSPMGRDTEAFF. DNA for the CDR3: TGTGCCAGCAGCCCAATGGGACGGGACACTGAAGCTTTCTTT. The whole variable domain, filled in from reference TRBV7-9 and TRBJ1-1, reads DTGVSQNPRHKITKRGQNVTFRCDPISEHNRLYWYRQTLGQGPEFLTYFQNEAQLEKSRLLSDRFSAERPKGSFSTLEIQRTEQGDSAMYLCASSPMGRDTEAFFGQGTRLTVV.

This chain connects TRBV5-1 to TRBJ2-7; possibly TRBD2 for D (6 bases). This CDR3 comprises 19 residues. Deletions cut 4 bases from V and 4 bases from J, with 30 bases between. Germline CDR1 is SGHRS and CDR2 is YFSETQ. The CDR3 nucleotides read TGCGCCAGCAGCCCACGAGGCCCTACTAGCTTGCCCGGTCTGTACGAGCAGTACTTC. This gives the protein CASSPRGPTSLPGLYEQYF.

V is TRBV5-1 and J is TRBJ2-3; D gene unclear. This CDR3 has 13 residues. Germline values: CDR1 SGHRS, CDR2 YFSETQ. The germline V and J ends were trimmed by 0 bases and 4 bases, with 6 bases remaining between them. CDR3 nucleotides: TGCGCCAGCAGCTTGGGCGGCCCAGATACGCAGTATTTT. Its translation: CASSLGGPDTQYF.

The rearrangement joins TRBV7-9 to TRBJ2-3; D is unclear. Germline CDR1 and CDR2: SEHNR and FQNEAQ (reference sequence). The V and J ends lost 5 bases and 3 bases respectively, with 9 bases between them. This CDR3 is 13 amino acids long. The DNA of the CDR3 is TGTGCCAGCAGCAACACGGTAACAGATACGCAGTATTTT. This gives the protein CASSNTVTDTQYF.

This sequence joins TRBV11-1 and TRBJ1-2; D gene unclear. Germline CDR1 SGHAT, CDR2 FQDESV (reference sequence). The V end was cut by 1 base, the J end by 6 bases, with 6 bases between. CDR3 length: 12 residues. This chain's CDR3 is CASSLDGNGYTF. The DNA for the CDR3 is TGTGCCAGCAGCTTAGATGGGAATGGCTACACCTTC.

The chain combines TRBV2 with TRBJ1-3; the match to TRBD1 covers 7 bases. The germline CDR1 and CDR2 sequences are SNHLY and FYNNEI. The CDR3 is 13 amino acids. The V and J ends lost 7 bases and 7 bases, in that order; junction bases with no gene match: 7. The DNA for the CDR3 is TGTGCCAGCATCCTCGACAGGGAGAACACCATATATTTT. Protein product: CASILDRENTIYF.

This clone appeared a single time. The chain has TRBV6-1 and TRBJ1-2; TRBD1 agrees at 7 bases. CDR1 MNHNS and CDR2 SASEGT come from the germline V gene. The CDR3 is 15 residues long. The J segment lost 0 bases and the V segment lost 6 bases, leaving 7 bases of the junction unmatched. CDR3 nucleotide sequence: TGTGCCAGCAGGGCCCTCGACAGGGCTAACTATGGCTACACCTTC. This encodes CASRALDRANYGYTF.

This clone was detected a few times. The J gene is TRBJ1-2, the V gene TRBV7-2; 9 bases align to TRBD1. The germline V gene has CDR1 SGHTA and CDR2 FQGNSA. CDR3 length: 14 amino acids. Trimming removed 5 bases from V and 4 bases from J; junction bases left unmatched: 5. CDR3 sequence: CASSRTGETYGYTF. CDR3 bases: TGTGCCAGCAGCCGGACAGGGGAGACCTATGGCTACACCTTC.

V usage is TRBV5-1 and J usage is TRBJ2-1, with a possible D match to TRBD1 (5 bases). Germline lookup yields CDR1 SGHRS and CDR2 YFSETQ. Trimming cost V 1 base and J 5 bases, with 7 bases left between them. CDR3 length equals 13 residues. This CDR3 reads CASSLRGNNEQFF. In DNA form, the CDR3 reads TGCGCCAGCAGCTTGAGGGGAAACAATGAGCAGTTCTTC.

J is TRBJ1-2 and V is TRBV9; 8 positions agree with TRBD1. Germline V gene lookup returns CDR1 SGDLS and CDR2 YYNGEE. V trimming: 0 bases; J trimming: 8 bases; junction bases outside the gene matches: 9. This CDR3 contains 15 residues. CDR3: CASSVGWQGASGYTF. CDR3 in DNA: TGTGCCAGCAGCGTAGGTTGGCAGGGGGCGAGCGGCTACACCTTC. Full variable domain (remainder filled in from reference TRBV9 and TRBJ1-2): DSGVTQTPKHLITATGQRVTLRCSPRSGDLSVYWYQQSLDQGLQFLIQYYNGEERAKGNILERFSAQQFPDLHSELNLSSLELGDSALYFCASSVGWQGASGYTFGSGTRLTVV.

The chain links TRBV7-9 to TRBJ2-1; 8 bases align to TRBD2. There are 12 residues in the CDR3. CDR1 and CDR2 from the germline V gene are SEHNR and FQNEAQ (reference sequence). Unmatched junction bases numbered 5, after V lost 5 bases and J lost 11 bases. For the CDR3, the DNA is TGTGCCAGCAGCACCGGGGGGGAAAAGCAGTTCTTC. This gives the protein CASSTGGEKQFF.

The CDR3: CASSITSGRAQDTQYF. CDR3 in DNA: TGTGCCAGCAGCATAACTAGCGGGAGGGCCCAAGATACGCAGTATTTT. The V and J genes are TRBV7-9 and TRBJ2-3; 13 nucleotides align to TRBD2. Per germline, CDR1 SEHNR and CDR2 FQNEAQ (reference sequence). Trimming cost V 5 bases and J 5 bases; bases outside gene matches: 7. CDR3 length: 16 residues.

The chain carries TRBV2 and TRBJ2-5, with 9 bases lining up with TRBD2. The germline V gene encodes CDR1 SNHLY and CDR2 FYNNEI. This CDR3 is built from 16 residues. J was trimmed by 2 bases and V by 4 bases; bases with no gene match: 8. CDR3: CASSGFTSGQQETQYF. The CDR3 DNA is TGTGCCAGCAGTGGTTTTACTAGCGGGCAGCAAGAGACCCAGTACTTC.

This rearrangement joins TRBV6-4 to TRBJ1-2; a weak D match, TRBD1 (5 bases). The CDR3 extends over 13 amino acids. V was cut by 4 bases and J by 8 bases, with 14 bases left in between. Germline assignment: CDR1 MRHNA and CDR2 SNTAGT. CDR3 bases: TGTGCCAGCAGTGCTGGGGGGGTTGACGGCTACACCTTC. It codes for CASSAGGVDGYTF.

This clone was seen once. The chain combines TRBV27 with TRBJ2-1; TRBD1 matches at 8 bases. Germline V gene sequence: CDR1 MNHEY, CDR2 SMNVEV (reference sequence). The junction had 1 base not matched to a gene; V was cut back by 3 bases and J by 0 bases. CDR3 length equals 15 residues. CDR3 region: CASSLGQVSYNEQFF. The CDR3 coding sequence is TGTGCCAGCAGTTTGGGACAGGTCTCCTACAATGAGCAGTTCTTC.

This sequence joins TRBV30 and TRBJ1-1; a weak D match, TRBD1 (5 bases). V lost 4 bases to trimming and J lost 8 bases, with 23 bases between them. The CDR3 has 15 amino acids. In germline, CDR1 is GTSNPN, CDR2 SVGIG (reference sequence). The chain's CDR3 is CAWTLPDGGVREAFF. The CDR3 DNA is TGTGCCTGGACTCTTCCCGACGGGGGGGTCCGGGAAGCTTTCTTT.

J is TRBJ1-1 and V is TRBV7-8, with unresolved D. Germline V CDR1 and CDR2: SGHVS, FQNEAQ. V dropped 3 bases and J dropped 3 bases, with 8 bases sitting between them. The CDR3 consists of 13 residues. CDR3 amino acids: CASSFGRDTEAFF. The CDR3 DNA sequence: TGTGCCAGCAGCTTCGGCCGTGACACTGAAGCTTTCTTT.

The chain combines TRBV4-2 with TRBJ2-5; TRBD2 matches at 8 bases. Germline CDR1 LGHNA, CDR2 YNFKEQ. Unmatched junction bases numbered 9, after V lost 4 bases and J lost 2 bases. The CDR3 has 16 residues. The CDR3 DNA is TGTGCCAGCAGCCCGAGGAATAGCGGGGATCAAGAGACCCAGTACTTC. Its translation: CASSPRNSGDQETQYF.

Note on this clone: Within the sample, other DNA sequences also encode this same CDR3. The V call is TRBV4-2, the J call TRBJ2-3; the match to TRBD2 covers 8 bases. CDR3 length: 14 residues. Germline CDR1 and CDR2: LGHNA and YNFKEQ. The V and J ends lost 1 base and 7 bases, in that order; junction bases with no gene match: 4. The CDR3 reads CASSQAGGPNTQYF. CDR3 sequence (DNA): TGTGCCAGCAGCCAAGCGGGAGGGCCAAATACGCAGTATTTT.

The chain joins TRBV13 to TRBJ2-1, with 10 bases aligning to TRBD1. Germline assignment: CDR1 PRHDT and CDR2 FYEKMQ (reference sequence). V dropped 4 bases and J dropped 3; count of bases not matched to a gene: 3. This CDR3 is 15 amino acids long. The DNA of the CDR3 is TGTGCCAGCAGCTCCGGACAGGGGGGCTACAATGAGCAGTTCTTC. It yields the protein CASSSGQGGYNEQFF. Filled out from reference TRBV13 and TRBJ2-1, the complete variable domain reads AAGVIQSPRHLIKEKRETATLKCYPIPRHDTVYWYQQGPGQDPQFLISFYEKMQSDKGSIPDRFSAQQFSDYHSELNMSSLELGDSALYFCASSSGQGGYNEQFFGPGTRLTVL.

DNA for the CDR3: TGTGCCAGCAGTGCTCTAACGGACATTCAGTACTTC. Encoded protein: CASSALTDIQYF. V and J are TRBV2 and TRBJ2-4; D gene uncertain. The CDR3 loop spans 12 amino acids. CDR1 SNHLY and CDR2 FYNNEI come from the germline V gene. With 4 bases removed from V and 8 bases from J, the gap between germline ends came to 9 bases.

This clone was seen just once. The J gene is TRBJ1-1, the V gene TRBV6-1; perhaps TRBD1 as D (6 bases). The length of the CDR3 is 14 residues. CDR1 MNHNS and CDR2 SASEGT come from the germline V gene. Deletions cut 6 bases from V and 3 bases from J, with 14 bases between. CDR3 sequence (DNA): TGTGCCAGCAGAAGCGGGGGCGCCGACACTGAAGCTTTCTTT. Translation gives CASRSGGADTEAFF.

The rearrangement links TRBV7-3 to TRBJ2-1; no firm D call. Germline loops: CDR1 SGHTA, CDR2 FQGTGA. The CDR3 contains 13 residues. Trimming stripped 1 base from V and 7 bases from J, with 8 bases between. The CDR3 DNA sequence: TGTGCCAGCAGCTTAAACGGTAGGAATGAGCAGTTCTTC. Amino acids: CASSLNGRNEQFF.

For the CDR3, the DNA is TGTGCCAGCTCCCAGGGGGGGGGCTGGGACACTGAAGCTTTCTTT. This translates into CASSQGGGWDTEAFF. This chain joins TRBV7-9 and TRBJ1-1, with 7 bases lining up with TRBD1. Germline CDR1 is SEHNR and CDR2 is FQNEAQ (reference sequence). This CDR3 region has 15 residues. V lost 8 bases and J lost 3; bases outside the gene matches: 12.

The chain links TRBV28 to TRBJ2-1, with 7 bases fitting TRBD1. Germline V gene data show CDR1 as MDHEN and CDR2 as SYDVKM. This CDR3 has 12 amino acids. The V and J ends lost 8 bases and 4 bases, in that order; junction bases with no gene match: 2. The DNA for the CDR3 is TGTGCCAGCCAGACAGGGTACAATGAGCAGTTCTTC. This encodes CASQTGYNEQFF.

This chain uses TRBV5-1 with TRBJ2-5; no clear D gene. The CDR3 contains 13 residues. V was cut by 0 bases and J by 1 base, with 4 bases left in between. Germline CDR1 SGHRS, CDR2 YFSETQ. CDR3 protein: CASSLEVQETQYF. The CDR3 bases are TGCGCCAGCAGCTTGGAAGTCCAAGAGACCCAGTACTTC. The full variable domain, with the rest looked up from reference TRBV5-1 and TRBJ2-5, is KAGVTQTPRYLIKTRGQQVTLSCSPISGHRSVSWYQQTPGQGLQFLFEYFSETQRNKGNFPGRFSGRQFSNSRSEMNVSTLELGDSALYLCASSLEVQETQYFGPGTRLLVL.

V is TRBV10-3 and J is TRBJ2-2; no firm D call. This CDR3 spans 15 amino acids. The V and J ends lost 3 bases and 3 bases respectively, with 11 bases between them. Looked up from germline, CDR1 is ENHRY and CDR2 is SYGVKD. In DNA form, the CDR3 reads TGTGCCATCAGTGAAGGGCAGAAGGACACCGGGGAGCTGTTTTTT. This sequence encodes CAISEGQKDTGELFF.